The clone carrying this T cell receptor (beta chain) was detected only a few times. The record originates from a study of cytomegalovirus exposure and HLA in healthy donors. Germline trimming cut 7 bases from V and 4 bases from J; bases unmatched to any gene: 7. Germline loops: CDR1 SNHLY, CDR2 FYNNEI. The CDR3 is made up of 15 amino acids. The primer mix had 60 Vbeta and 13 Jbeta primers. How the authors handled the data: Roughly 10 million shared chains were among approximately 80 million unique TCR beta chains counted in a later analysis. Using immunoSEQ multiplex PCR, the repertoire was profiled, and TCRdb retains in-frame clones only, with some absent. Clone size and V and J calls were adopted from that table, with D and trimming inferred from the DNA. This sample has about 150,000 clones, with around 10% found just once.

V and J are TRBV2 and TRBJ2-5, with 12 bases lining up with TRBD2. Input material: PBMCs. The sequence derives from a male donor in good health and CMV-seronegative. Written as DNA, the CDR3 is TGTGCCAGCAAGGCGACTAGCGGGAGCCTAGAGACCCAGTACTTC. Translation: CASKATSGSLETQYF.